Below are 26 T cell receptor beta chains sequenced from a single sample in a study of cytomegalovirus exposure and HLA in healthy donors. Sequencing used immunoSEQ multiplex PCR; TCRdb keeps in-frame clones, though not all of them. Here the sample spans roughly 120,000 clones, about nine tenths being singletons. Source material: PBMCs. The receptor source for this set is a young woman in good health and CMV-seronegative.

V gene TRBV5-6 combines with J gene TRBJ2-7; D ambiguous. Germline assignment: CDR1 SGHDT and CDR2 YYEEEE. Trimming removed 4 bases at V and 2 bases at J, with 16 bases between. This CDR3 region has 15 residues. Written as DNA, the CDR3 is TGTGCCAGCAGCCCTTCCGGAGTAGACCCCTACGAGCAGTACTTC. It yields the protein CASSPSGVDPYEQYF.

The chain joins TRBV6-6 to TRBJ1-2, with D unclear. This CDR3 region has 15 residues. The germline V gene has CDR1 MNHNY and CDR2 SVGAGI (reference sequence). Trimming took 4 bases from V and 4 from J, leaving 16 bases between them. The CDR3 DNA sequence: TGTGCCAGCAGTTCACATTCAGCGGCTCTCTATGGCTACACCTTC. Residues: CASSSHSAALYGYTF.

This clone turned up a few times. J is TRBJ2-7 and V is TRBV7-9; TRBD2 agrees at 13 bases. The CDR3 loop spans 15 amino acids. Germline V gene data show CDR1 as SEHNR and CDR2 as FQNEAQ (reference sequence). With V trimmed by 5 bases and J by 5 bases, 6 bases remained unmatched. CDR3 in DNA: TGTGCCAGCAGCCCCCGGACTAGCGGGAGTAACGAGCAGTACTTC. This codes for CASSPRTSGSNEQYF.

The chain links TRBV2 to TRBJ2-2; TRBD2 might be the D (7 bases). Trimming left V 8 bases short and J 6 bases short, with 16 bases between. Germline CDR1 and CDR2: SNHLY and FYNNEI. CDR3 length: 14 residues. CDR3 sequence: CASHGGPAPGELFF. The CDR3 DNA follows: TGTGCCAGCCACGGGGGGCCCGCACCCGGGGAGCTGTTTTTT.

The CDR3, as DNA: TGTGCCAGCAGTTTAAATGGGGCCAATCAGCCCCAGCATTTT. Amino acids: CASSLNGANQPQHF. The V gene is TRBV28, the J gene TRBJ1-5; D is perhaps TRBD1 (5 bases). The CDR3 runs 14 residues. CDR1 is MDHEN and CDR2 is SYDVKM in the germline V gene. V dropped 2 bases and J dropped 3 bases, with 8 bases sitting between them.

This rearrangement joins TRBV9 to TRBJ2-3; D is undetermined. CDR1 is SGDLS, CDR2 YYNGEE, per germline. Trimming removed 0 bases from V and 6 bases from J, with 14 bases in between. This CDR3 contains 15 residues. CDR3 nucleotide sequence: TGTGCCAGCAGCGTAGCTAATCGTCCGATGGATACGCAGTATTTT. It codes for CASSVANRPMDTQYF.

This chain uses TRBV6-6 with TRBJ1-1; 9 positions match TRBD1. Per the germline V gene, CDR1 is MNHNY and CDR2 is SVGAGI (reference sequence). This CDR3 spans 13 amino acids. Trimming cost V 4 bases and J 4 bases; bases outside gene matches: 1. The CDR3 reads CASSLTGGTEAFF. As DNA, the CDR3 is TGTGCCAGCAGTTTGACAGGGGGCACTGAAGCTTTCTTT.

The sample holds one count of this clone. This sequence joins TRBV6-6 and TRBJ1-2, with 8 bases lining up with TRBD1. V lost 6 bases, J lost 8 bases, and 14 bases stayed unmatched. This CDR3 is 15 amino acids long. Germline V lookup: CDR1 MNHNY, CDR2 SVGAGI (reference sequence). CDR3 coding DNA: TGTGCCAGCAGACTCGAGAGACAGGGGCGTGTGGGCTACACCTTC. Translation: CASRLERQGRVGYTF.

The chain employs TRBV25-1 and TRBJ2-1; the D gene is possibly TRBD2 (6 bases). The germline V and J ends were trimmed by 6 bases and 10 bases, with 13 bases remaining between them. In germline, CDR1 is MGHDK, CDR2 SYGVNS. The CDR3 runs to 12 residues. DNA of the CDR3: TGTGCCAGCAGCCCTTATGCGGGGGAGCAGTTCTTC. Translation: CASSPYAGEQFF. Drawing the rest from reference TRBV25-1 and TRBJ2-1, the complete variable domain is EADIYQTPRYLVIGTGKKITLECSQTMGHDKMYWYQQDPGMELHLIHYSYGVNSTEKGDLSSESTVSRIRTEHFPLTLESARPSHTSQYLCASSPYAGEQFFGPGTRLTVL.

V usage is TRBV7-2 and J usage is TRBJ2-7; D gene uncertain. V was pared by 5 bases and J by 1 base, with 6 bases between. This CDR3 contains 12 residues. Germline V lookup: CDR1 SGHTA, CDR2 FQGNSA. CDR3 sequence reads: CASSPRSYEQYF. CDR3 bases: TGTGCCAGCAGCCCCCGTTCCTACGAGCAGTACTTC.

The chain combines TRBV7-3 with TRBJ2-7; 10 bases match TRBD1. J was trimmed by 1 base and V by 5 bases; bases with no gene match: 8. The CDR3 spans 16 residues. CDR1 SGHTA and CDR2 FQGTGA come from the germline V gene. The DNA for the CDR3 is TGTGCCAGCAGCCCTTGGGGGACAGGGGATTCCTACGAGCAGTACTTC. Protein sequence: CASSPWGTGDSYEQYF.

V is TRBV2 and J is TRBJ1-2; 8 bases are a match to TRBD1. The germline V gene has CDR1 SNHLY and CDR2 FYNNEI. CDR3 length: 14 amino acids. Unmatched junction bases numbered 5, after V lost 4 bases and J lost 4 bases. The CDR3 DNA is TGTGCCAGCAGTGGGCCGGGACAGGTCTATGGCTACACCTTC. Residues: CASSGPGQVYGYTF.

CDR3 DNA: TGTGCCAGCAGTGAAGATAGGACAGGGGGGTTTGGCTACACCTTC. Translation: CASSEDRTGGFGYTF. The rearrangement links TRBV28 to TRBJ1-2, with TRBD1 identical over 10 bases. Germline loops: CDR1 MDHEN, CDR2 SYDVKM. This CDR3 spans 15 amino acids. With V trimmed by 5 bases and J by 7 bases, 10 bases remained unmatched.

The chain links TRBV5-1 to TRBJ1-2; no clear D gene. V was shortened by 1 base and J by 6 bases, with 7 bases between the two germline ends. Per the germline V gene, CDR1 is SGHRS and CDR2 is YFSETQ. This CDR3 has 12 residues. The CDR3 bases are TGCGCCAGCAGCTTGCGGCAGGATGGCTACACCTTC. Translated, it gives CASSLRQDGYTF.

The chain combines TRBV12-2 with TRBJ2-5; the DNA was not compared with TRBD1, the D call given in the table. TRBV12-2 is a documented pseudogene. The CDR3 is 14 amino acids. CDR3 sequence (DNA): TGTGCAAGTCGCTTGGTTGGGGGCTTAGAGACCCAGTACTTC. This encodes CASRLVGGLETQYF.

This chain uses TRBV11-1 with TRBJ2-1, with TRBD1 as a possible D gene (5 bases). The CDR3 has 14 residues. Germline loops: CDR1 SGHAT, CDR2 FQDESV (reference sequence). The ends were cut back, 3 bases at V and 0 bases at J, with 6 bases in the middle. The chain's CDR3 is CASSFQGSYNEQFF. CDR3 DNA: TGTGCCAGCAGCTTCCAGGGCTCCTACAATGAGCAGTTCTTC.

The rearrangement joins TRBV5-1 to TRBJ1-4; D unclear. Trimming removed 0 bases from V and 6 bases from J, with 6 bases in between. The CDR3 loop spans 13 amino acids. Germline CDR1 is SGHRS and CDR2 is YFSETQ. CDR3 DNA sequence: TGCGCCAGCAGCTTGGCCCCTGATGAAAAACTGTTTTTT. This encodes CASSLAPDEKLFF.

Of note for this clone: At one of its ends the junction is not consistent with the germline gene, which may arise from a read error. The chain uses TRBV11-2 and TRBJ1-1; weak D call: TRBD1 (5 bases). CDR3 size: 14 residues. CDR1 is SGHAT and CDR2 is FQNNGV in the germline V gene. This CDR3 reads CASSLLGGAGQETF. CDR3 nucleotides: TGTGCCAGCAGCTTGTTAGGCGGGGCCGGACAAGAGACGTTT.

The chain joins TRBV19 to TRBJ2-5; D unclear. This CDR3 has 14 residues. From germline, CDR1 is LNHDA and CDR2 SQIVND (reference sequence). Trimming cost V 1 base and J 5 bases, with 11 bases left between them. The CDR3 here is CASSIVAVGETQYF. As DNA, the CDR3 is TGTGCCAGTAGTATAGTTGCGGTTGGGGAGACCCAGTACTTC. The full variable domain, completed using reference TRBV19 and TRBJ2-5, is DGGITQSPKYLFRKEGQNVTLSCEQNLNHDAMYWYRQDPGQGLRLIYYSQIVNDFQKGDIAEGYSVSREKKESFPLTVTSAQKNPTAFYLCASSIVAVGETQYFGPGTRLLVL.

The rearrangement uses TRBV2 and TRBJ1-5, with D possibly being TRBD1 (6 bases). Trimming cost V 5 bases and J 3 bases, with 20 bases left between them. The CDR3 spans 17 residues. Germline CDR1 reads SNHLY; CDR2 reads FYNNEI. The CDR3 DNA sequence: TGTGCCAGCAGTCAAGGCTTACAGGGAAAGAACAATCAGCCCCAGCATTTT. Protein product: CASSQGLQGKNNQPQHF.

The J gene is TRBJ2-3, the V gene TRBV28; weak D call: TRBD1 (6 bases). The germline gives CDR1 MDHEN, CDR2 SYDVKM. CDR3 length: 14 residues. Trimming removed 9 bases at V and 1 base at J, with 14 bases between. The CDR3 here is CASVKAGGTDTQYF. The CDR3 DNA follows: TGTGCCAGTGTTAAGGCAGGGGGCACAGATACGCAGTATTTT.

This chain uses TRBV10-3 with TRBJ1-5; 7 positions match TRBD1. Per germline, CDR1 ENHRY and CDR2 SYGVKD. Losses at the gene ends were 0 bases for V and 5 bases for J; bases not matched to a gene: 7. The CDR3 spans 16 residues. CDR3 in DNA: TGTGCCATCAGTGAGTCCCACAGGGGTTTTTATCAGCCCCAGCATTTT. It yields the protein CAISESHRGFYQPQHF.

The chain uses TRBV7-6 and TRBJ2-3, with 8 bases matching TRBD1. The germline gives CDR1 SGHVS, CDR2 FNYEAQ. The CDR3 length is 16 residues. The V gene end was trimmed by 1 base and the J gene end by 2 bases; junction bases not matched to a gene: 5. CDR3 loop: CASSLGTGGNTDTQYF. The CDR3 DNA reads TGTGCCAGCAGCTTAGGAACAGGGGGAAACACAGATACGCAGTATTTT.

The rearrangement uses TRBV5-1 and TRBJ2-5; the D gene is possibly TRBD2 (7 bases). The CDR3 extends over 14 amino acids. V lost 0 bases and J lost 5, with 11 bases in between. Looked up from germline, CDR1 is SGHRS and CDR2 is YFSETQ. The chain's CDR3 is CASSLERGGETQYF. Here the CDR3 DNA reads TGCGCCAGCAGCTTGGAAAGGGGGGGGGAGACCCAGTACTTC.

CDR3 sequence (DNA): TGTGCCAGCAGCCCTGGAAGCGGCTACGAGCAGTACTTC. Translated: CASSPGSGYEQYF. The V and J genes are TRBV7-8 and TRBJ2-7, with D possibly matching TRBD2 (5 bases). Trimming cost V 5 bases and J 3 bases, with 11 bases left between them. Germline assignment: CDR1 SGHVS and CDR2 FQNEAQ. This CDR3 has 13 amino acids.

The chain recombines TRBV13 with TRBJ2-3; no firm D call. The CDR3 contains 13 residues. CDR1 and CDR2 from the germline V gene are PRHDT and FYEKMQ (reference sequence). V was cut by 5 bases and J by 2 bases, with 8 bases left in between. CDR3 region: CASSPPLTDTQYF. In nucleotides, the CDR3 is TGTGCCAGCAGCCCCCCCCTCACAGATACGCAGTATTTT.